This T cell receptor beta chain was obtained from a study of Graves' ophthalmopathy and Graves' hyperthyroidism. The study, taken as a whole, reports: The model's ophthalmopathy progression predictions had 55% to 71% sensitivity and approximately 72% specificity. In blood appeared most of the expanded thyroid clonotypes whose frequency exceeded 0.001.

Remarks on this clonotype: Antigen specificity is unknown. The CDR3 does not close with the conserved phenylalanine or tryptophan, likely indicating a read error.

The CDR3 length is 16 residues. CDR1 and CDR2 from the germline V gene are LNHNV and YYDKDF (reference sequence). Hyperthyroidism patients, all newly diagnosed, had under 2 months' duration and ages of 18 to 65. Amplification of the TCR beta CDR3 regions used RNA transcripts (as template). Second-round multiplex PCR came after a first-round RT-PCR that employed HTBI primers. TCRdb redid the calling of the multiplex PCR reads with MiXCR, one entry per CDR3 protein. This sample has around 1.1 million distinct CDR3 sequences, with about two fifths found just once. The clonotype comes from an adult man with Graves' hyperthyroidism. V and J are TRBV15 and TRBJ1-4; D gene uncertain. The source material was peripheral blood or thyroid tissue (not recorded which). The CDR3 nucleotides read TGCGCCACCAGCAGAGATTCGAGGGTTGTCGCTGAAAAACTGTTTTTG. Its protein is CATSRDSRVVAEKLFL.